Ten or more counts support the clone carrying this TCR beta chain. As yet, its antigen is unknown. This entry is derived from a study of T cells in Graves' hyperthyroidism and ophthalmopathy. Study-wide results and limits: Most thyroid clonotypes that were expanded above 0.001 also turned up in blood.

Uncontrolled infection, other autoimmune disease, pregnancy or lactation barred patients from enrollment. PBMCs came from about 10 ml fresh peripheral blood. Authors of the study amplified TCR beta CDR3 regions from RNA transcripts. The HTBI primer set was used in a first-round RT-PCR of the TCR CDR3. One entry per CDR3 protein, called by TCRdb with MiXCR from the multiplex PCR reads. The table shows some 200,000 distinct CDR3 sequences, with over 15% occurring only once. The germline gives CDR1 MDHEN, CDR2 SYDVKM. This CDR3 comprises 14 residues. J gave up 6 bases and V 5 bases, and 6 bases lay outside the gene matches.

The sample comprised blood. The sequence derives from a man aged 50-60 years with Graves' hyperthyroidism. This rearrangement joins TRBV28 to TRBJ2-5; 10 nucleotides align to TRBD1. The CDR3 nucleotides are TGTGCCAGCAGTCCAGACAGGGGGCTAAAGACCCAGTACTTC. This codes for CASSPDRGLKTQYF.